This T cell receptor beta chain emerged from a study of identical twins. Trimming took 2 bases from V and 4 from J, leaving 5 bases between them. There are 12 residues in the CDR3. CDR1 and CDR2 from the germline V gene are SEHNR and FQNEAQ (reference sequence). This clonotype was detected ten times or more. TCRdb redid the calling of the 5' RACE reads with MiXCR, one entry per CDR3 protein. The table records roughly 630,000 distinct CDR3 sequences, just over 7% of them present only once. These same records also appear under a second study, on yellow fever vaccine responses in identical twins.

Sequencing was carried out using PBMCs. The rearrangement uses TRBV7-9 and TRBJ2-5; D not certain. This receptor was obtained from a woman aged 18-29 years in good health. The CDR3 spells CASSLPGETQYF. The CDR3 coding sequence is TGTGCCAGCAGCTTACCGGGAGAGACCCAGTACTTC.